The rows below give T cell receptor beta chains drawn from one sample of a study of cytomegalovirus exposure and HLA in healthy donors. Measured with immunoSEQ multiplex PCR; TCRdb has only the in-frame clones, and not every one. This sample has 35,000 to 45,000 clones, with 51% found just once. Source material: PBMCs. The receptors come from a man in his sixties in good health and CMV-seronegative. Each CDR3 is given with its conserved first and last residue. Fields, in order: D gene, V gene, J gene, clone size, CDR3 protein, CDR3 DNA. The D gene is left open where the match is weak. Clone size is not always given. Where it is, it says once, few, many or a class for expanded clones.

NA,TRBV4-1,TRBJ1-4,once,CASSQGLTNEKLFF,TGCGCCAGCAGCCAAGGACTGACTAATGAAAAACTGTTTTTT
NA,TRBV5-1,TRBJ2-5,NA,CASSLGGTQETQYF,TGCGCCAGCAGCTTGGGGGGCACCCAAGAGACCCAGTACTTC
NA,TRBV5-1,TRBJ2-1,few,CASSFSLGTPGSYNEQFF,TGCGCCAGCAGCTTTTCCCTTGGGACTCCCGGCTCCTACAATGAGCAGTTCTTC
TRBD1,TRBV15,TRBJ1-2,NA,CATSTRQGIDGYTF,TGTGCCACCAGCACCCGACAGGGGATAGACGGCTACACCTTC
TRBD1,TRBV2,TRBJ2-7,NA,CASSEGQTGGFGEQYF,TGTGCCAGCAGTGAGGGCCAGACAGGGGGCTTCGGCGAGCAGTACTTC
NA,TRBV27,TRBJ1-5,many,CASSFGGGGNQPQHF,TGTGCCAGCAGTTTCGGGGGAGGGGGCAATCAGCCCCAGCATTTT
NA,TRBV6-5,TRBJ2-3,NA,CASSLTHTDTQYF,TGTGCCAGCAGCCTAACCCACACAGATACGCAGTATTTT
TRBD1,TRBV6-6,TRBJ1-1,NA,CASSYPTGLNTEAFF,TGTGCCAGCAGTTATCCGACAGGGCTGAACACTGAAGCTTTCTTT
TRBD2,TRBV30,TRBJ2-7,few,CAWRFREGLYEQYF,TGTGCCTGGAGATTCCGGGAGGGGCTTTACGAGCAGTACTTC
TRBD2,TRBV18,TRBJ2-1,NA,CASSPPLAGHNEQFF,TGTGCCAGCTCACCACCGCTAGCGGGGCACAATGAGCAGTTCTTC
NA,TRBV7-9,TRBJ2-1,few,CASSLNVGSSYNEQFF,TGTGCCAGCAGCCTCAACGTGGGGAGCTCCTACAATGAGCAGTTCTTC
TRBD1,TRBV11-3,TRBJ2-1,few,CASSPRDRGGNEQFF,TGTGCCAGCAGCCCCCGGGACAGGGGTGGCAATGAGCAGTTCTTC
TRBD1,TRBV5-1,TRBJ1-1,NA,CASRGQAETEAFF,TGCGCCAGCAGAGGACAGGCCGAGACTGAAGCTTTCTTT
TRBD1,TRBV30,TRBJ1-3,NA,CAWGGQGTGNTIYF,TGTGCCTGGGGGGGACAGGGAACTGGAAACACCATATATTTT
NA,TRBV6-5,TRBJ1-2,few,CASSSGSRGYTF,TGTGCCAGCAGTTCTGGCTCCCGCGGCTACACCTTC
TRBD1,TRBV5-1,TRBJ1-3,few,CASSKGQPAGNTIYF,TGCGCCAGCAGCAAGGGACAGCCAGCCGGAAACACCATATATTTT
TRBD1,TRBV18,TRBJ1-1,NA,CASSPGLTGTGAEAFF,TGTGCCAGCTCGCCTGGGCTGACAGGGACGGGGGCTGAAGCTTTCTTT
NA,TRBV11-2,TRBJ2-1,NA,CASSSRLGYEQFF,TGTGCCAGCAGCTCCCGGCTAGGATATGAGCAGTTCTTC
NA,TRBV5-5,TRBJ2-7,few,CASSSTGDEQYF,TGTGCCAGCAGCTCGACAGGTGACGAGCAGTACTTC
NA,TRBV11-2,TRBJ1-3,NA,CASSLGAGSGNTIYF,TGTGCCAGCAGCTTAGGGGCGGGCTCTGGAAACACCATATATTTT
NA,TRBV29-1,TRBJ2-1,NA,CSVADPGLGNEQFF,TGCAGCGTCGCGGACCCGGGACTCGGAAATGAGCAGTTCTTC
NA,TRBV11-2,TRBJ1-2,NA,CASSELGGPSIRDGYTF,TGTGCCAGCAGCGAGCTGGGGGGACCCTCCATTAGAGATGGCTACACCTTC
TRBD2,TRBV7-2,TRBJ2-5,NA,CASSAPLAVSSGTQYF,TGTGCCAGCAGCGCCCCGCTAGCGGTCTCATCGGGTACCCAGTACTTC